Included here is one T cell receptor beta chain sequence, with context. Germline-derived CDR1 and CDR2 are SGHTA and FQGNSA. The germline V and J ends were trimmed by 3 bases and 0 bases, with 8 bases remaining between them. The CDR3 runs to 14 residues. Clinical history reported by participants formed the basis on which cohorts were assigned. Before being deemed recovered, Cohort 3 donors had two negative PCRs, clearance, or symptom resolution. This sample is drawn from a study of blood T cell repertoires in COVID-19. Libraries were prepared by immunoSEQ multiplex PCR; TCRdb keeps only in-frame clonotypes and omits some of them. The table has fewer than 350,000 clones, 87% seen once.

The sample was PBMCs or T cells enriched from blood (not recorded which). The origin of this receptor is a woman in her forties who had recovered from COVID-19. The chain carries TRBV7-2 and TRBJ1-2; D unclear. CDR3 protein: CASSFAQTNYGYTF. The CDR3 bases are TGTGCCAGCAGCTTTGCCCAGACTAACTATGGCTACACCTTC.